Below, one TCR beta chain is given with its context. What it binds is unknown. The PCR made use of 60 Vbeta and 13 Jbeta primers. Some clones are missing from TCRdb's copy, which holds only in-frame ones; the method was immunoSEQ multiplex PCR. The sample lists about 260,000 clones, approximately 84% seen once, with roughly 2% in the top ten. This record belongs to a study of cytomegalovirus exposure and HLA in healthy donors. Study outcomes and limitations: Among CMV-associated TCR beta chains, most appeared HLA-restricted in a later analysis. A missense DCLRE1C variant was associated with V- and J-gene trimming of TCR beta chains in a later analysis, and an independent cohort replicated the association.

Losses at the gene ends were 1 base for V and 1 base for J; bases not matched to a gene: 4. The CDR3 has 16 residues. Germline V gene data show CDR1 as SGHVS and CDR2 as FNYEAQ. Sequencing was carried out using PBMCs. The rearrangement uses TRBV7-6 and TRBJ2-3; 8 bases line up with TRBD2. This TCR came from a woman between 40 and 55 years old in good health and CMV-seropositive. The CDR3 nucleotides are TGTGCCAGCAGCTTAGGGACTAGCCAGGGCACAGATACGCAGTATTTT. Translated: CASSLGTSQGTDTQYF.